Listed here are 27 T cell receptor beta chains from one sample, sequenced in a study of beta chain features in type 1 diabetes. Study-wide results and limits: Type 1 diabetes patients had TCRB CDR3s that were shorter (moderately but significantly so) in all four CD4+ subsets.

Antigen specificity for these receptors is unknown. Isolated RNA was reverse transcribed in full, so expressed TCRB transcripts were sequenced. Libraries were prepared by immunoSEQ multiplex PCR; TCRdb keeps only in-frame clonotypes and omits some of them. The table includes some 280,000 clones, roughly an eighth detected once. The sample consisted of naive CD4+ T cells from blood. The receptors were gathered from a man aged 30 to 39 with type 1 diabetes.

This clone turned up a few times. This sequence joins TRBV5-1 and TRBJ2-3, with 7 bases matching TRBD1. The CDR3 is 16 amino acids. The V segment lost 1 base and the J segment 3 bases; nucleotides outside the gene matches: 8. Per germline, CDR1 SGHRS and CDR2 YFSETQ. CDR3 sequence (DNA): TGCGCCAGCAGCTTGCCTACAGGGGCTGGAACAGATACGCAGTATTTT. Translation: CASSLPTGAGTDTQYF.

This clone was recorded a few times. This sequence joins TRBV5-1 and TRBJ2-5; 9 bases fit TRBD2. Germline V CDR1 and CDR2: SGHRS, YFSETQ. CDR3 size: 14 residues. Germline trimming cut 2 bases from V and 2 bases from J; bases unmatched to any gene: 1. The CDR3 sequence: CASSLAGGQETQYF. In DNA form, the CDR3 reads TGCGCCAGCAGCTTAGCGGGAGGACAAGAGACCCAGTACTTC.

V and J are TRBV5-8 and TRBJ2-1; TRBD2 matches 10 bases. Trimming removed 1 base from V and 6 bases from J; junction bases left unmatched: 4. The V gene's germline CDR1 is SGHTS and CDR2 YDEGEE. The CDR3 is 15 amino acids. Here the CDR3 reads CASSLLLAGSNEQFF. The CDR3 DNA follows: TGTGCCAGCAGCTTGTTACTAGCGGGATCCAATGAGCAGTTCTTC.

The table lists this clone with a few counts. The V call is TRBV5-1, the J call TRBJ2-2, with D unclear. V lost 0 bases to trimming and J lost 2 bases, with 5 bases between them. This CDR3 is built from 14 residues. CDR1 is SGHRS, CDR2 YFSETQ, per germline. CDR3 sequence: CASSLAVNTGELFF. DNA of the CDR3: TGCGCCAGCAGCTTGGCGGTCAACACCGGGGAGCTGTTTTTT. The variable domain in full, completed from reference TRBV5-1 and TRBJ2-2, reads KAGVTQTPRYLIKTRGQQVTLSCSPISGHRSVSWYQQTPGQGLQFLFEYFSETQRNKGNFPGRFSGRQFSNSRSEMNVSTLELGDSALYLCASSLAVNTGELFFGEGSRLTVL.

This clone has a count of ten or more. The genes are TRBV30 and TRBJ2-7; D perhaps matches TRBD2 (6 bases). Trimming took off 2 bases at V and 4 bases at J, with 18 bases between the two ends. CDR3 length: 15 amino acids. Germline assignment: CDR1 GTSNPN and CDR2 SVGIG (reference sequence). The CDR3 sequence: CAWSSIEGGGYEQYF. The CDR3 DNA reads TGTGCCTGGAGTTCTATTGAGGGAGGCGGGTACGAGCAGTACTTC.

This clone has more than one count but fewer than ten. This chain connects TRBV5-4 to TRBJ2-1, with 7 positions matching TRBD2. Germline CDR1 and CDR2: SGHNT and YYREEE (reference sequence). The CDR3 runs 13 residues. V gave up 0 bases and J gave up 13 bases; unmatched junction bases: 7. The CDR3 DNA reads TGTGCCAGCAGCTTGGAGACGGGGGGAGTACAGTTCTTC. Its translation is CASSLETGGVQFF.

The table lists this clone with many counts. This sequence joins TRBV29-1 and TRBJ2-5; the match to TRBD1 covers 7 bases. CDR1 is SQVTM, CDR2 ANQGSEA, per germline. The length of the CDR3 is 11 residues. After removal of 7 bases from V and 9 bases from J, the junction contained 8 bases not matched to a gene. CDR3 DNA: TGCAGCGGCGACACGGACAGGTCCCAGTACTTC. This codes for CSGDTDRSQYF.

This clone was detected only a few times. The V call is TRBV29-1, the J call TRBJ2-7; TRBD1 agrees at 7 bases. V lost 4 bases, J lost 7 bases, and 7 bases stayed unmatched. The CDR3 has 12 amino acids. Germline V gives CDR1 SQVTM, CDR2 ANQGSEA. CDR3 bases: TGCAGCGTTGCTACAGGGGTGTCGGAGCAGTACTTC. Translating gives CSVATGVSEQYF.

The chain couples TRBV27 to TRBJ2-3; 9 nucleotides line up with TRBD1. V gave up 6 bases and J gave up 1 base; unmatched junction bases: 8. CDR1 and CDR2 from the germline V gene are MNHEY and SMNVEV (reference sequence). The CDR3 consists of 16 residues. CDR3 DNA: TGTGCCAGCAGCTCCCCCCGGGACAGGGGCACAGATACGCAGTATTTT. This codes for CASSSPRDRGTDTQYF.

This clone was counted only a few times. V gene TRBV6-6 combines with J gene TRBJ2-7; a weak D match, TRBD2 (5 bases). The CDR3 has 13 residues. V lost 7 bases to trimming and J lost 3 bases, with 13 bases between them. CDR1 and CDR2 (germline): MNHNY, SVGAGI (reference sequence). CDR3 in DNA: TGTGCCAGCACGGAGCGGCTTCACTACGAGCAGTACTTC. Protein: CASTERLHYEQYF.

A few counts support this clone. V gene TRBV6-6 combines with J gene TRBJ2-7; a weak D match, TRBD2 (5 bases). The CDR3 is made up of 11 amino acids. In germline, CDR1 is MNHNY, CDR2 SVGAGI (reference sequence). Trimming shortened V by 1 base and J by 7 bases, and 5 bases separated the two germline ends. The CDR3 DNA reads as TGTGCCAGCAGTTACTGGGAGGAGCAGTACTTC. Amino acids: CASSYWEEQYF.

The chain is built from TRBV5-1 and TRBJ2-3; D possibly corresponds to TRBD2 (7 bases). This CDR3 is 14 amino acids long. V lost 4 bases to trimming and J lost 0 bases, with 9 bases between them. Looked up from germline, CDR1 is SGHRS and CDR2 is YFSETQ. The CDR3 spells CASSAGASTDTQYF. CDR3 coding DNA: TGCGCCAGCAGCGCGGGGGCGAGCACAGATACGCAGTATTTT.

This clone has a handful of counts. In DNA, the CDR3 is TGCGCCAGCAGCTTGGTGGGGGCAGTTCCCGCAGATACGCAGTATTTT. It translates to CASSLVGAVPADTQYF. The J gene is TRBJ2-3, the V gene TRBV5-1; possibly TRBD1 for D (6 bases). The V gene lost 0 bases and the J gene lost 4 bases, with 15 bases spanning the gap. This CDR3 spans 16 amino acids. Germline V gene data show CDR1 as SGHRS and CDR2 as YFSETQ.

V is TRBV6-1 and J is TRBJ2-3, with D perhaps TRBD2 (5 bases). The CDR3 spans 15 residues. Germline CDR1 MNHNS, CDR2 SASEGT. Trimming pared 7 bases from V and 5 bases from J, leaving 19 bases between. The CDR3 DNA reads as TGTGCCAGCATGAAGACTCCGAGGGATATAGATACGCAGTATTTT. Residues: CASMKTPRDIDTQYF.

There are a few counts of this clone. The J gene is TRBJ2-5, the V gene TRBV7-2; 8 bases align to TRBD2. Trimming at V came to 1 base and at J to 5 bases, leaving 9 bases not matched to a gene. This CDR3 contains 16 residues. Germline V CDR1 and CDR2: SGHTA, FQGNSA. CDR3 sequence: CASSLGVAGTMETQYF. The CDR3 region has the DNA TGTGCCAGCAGCTTAGGGGTAGCGGGGACTATGGAGACCCAGTACTTC.

This chain joins TRBV18 and TRBJ1-2, with 8 positions matching TRBD1. The trim removed 3 bases at V and 3 bases at J, leaving 3 bases unmatched. In germline, CDR1 is KGHSH, CDR2 LQKENI. This CDR3 is built from 14 residues. The CDR3, as DNA: TGTGCCAGCTCACCCCAGGGGGCGGACTATGGCTACACCTTC. This gives the protein CASSPQGADYGYTF.

This clone was seen a handful of times. The J gene is TRBJ1-1, the V gene TRBV6-6; D gene unclear. The CDR3 loop spans 14 amino acids. V was pared by 11 bases and J by 1 base, with 17 bases between. Germline assignment: CDR1 MNHNY and CDR2 SVGAGI (reference sequence). As DNA, the CDR3 is TGTGCCGGCCGGGGTGGGTTGGCGAACACTGAAGCTTTCTTT. This codes for CAGRGGLANTEAFF.

The chain combines TRBV7-6 with TRBJ2-5; a weak D match, TRBD1 (6 bases). Germline V gene lookup returns CDR1 SGHVS and CDR2 FNYEAQ. V dropped 5 bases and J dropped 5 bases, with 12 bases sitting between them. The CDR3 loop spans 13 amino acids. The CDR3, as DNA: TGTGCCAGCAGCCTGACAGGCGGGGAGACCCAGTACTTC. Protein sequence: CASSLTGGETQYF.

The rearrangement joins TRBV7-9 to TRBJ2-7; D remains ambiguous. Germline V lookup: CDR1 SEHNR, CDR2 FQNEAQ (reference sequence). CDR3 size: 13 residues. V was shortened by 6 bases and J by 4 bases, with 13 bases between the two germline ends. CDR3: CASSPPAGYEQYF. The CDR3 nucleotides read TGTGCCAGCAGTCCACCCGCAGGTTACGAGCAGTACTTC. The variable domain in full, completed from reference TRBV7-9 and TRBJ2-7, reads DTGVSQNPRHKITKRGQNVTFRCDPISEHNRLYWYRQTLGQGPEFLTYFQNEAQLEKSRLLSDRFSAERPKGSFSTLEIQRTEQGDSAMYLCASSPPAGYEQYFGPGTRLTVT.

The chain has TRBV27 and TRBJ2-7; D might be TRBD2 (5 bases). The CDR3 extends over 15 amino acids. Trimming stripped 6 bases from V and 0 bases from J, with 15 bases between. Germline CDR1 reads MNHEY; CDR2 reads SMNVEV (reference sequence). The CDR3 coding sequence is TGTGCCAGCAGCCAGAGGGCTCTCCTCTCCTACGAGCAGTACTTC. Protein: CASSQRALLSYEQYF.

The chain is built from TRBV7-2 and TRBJ2-2; TRBD2 is a possible D gene (6 bases). The CDR3 totals 16 residues. Trimming shortened V by 7 bases and J by 1 base, and 16 bases separated the two germline ends. Germline CDR1 is SGHTA and CDR2 is FQGNSA. CDR3 nucleotide sequence: TGTGCCAGCACCTTTGGGGGAGCGGGGAACACCGGGGAGCTGTTTTTT. It translates to CASTFGGAGNTGELFF.

In this sample, this clone turned up a few times. V and J are TRBV5-4 and TRBJ2-7; 10 bases are a match to TRBD2. CDR1 is SGHNT, CDR2 YYREEE, per germline (reference sequence). The CDR3 is 15 amino acids. Trimming at V came to 3 bases and at J to 4 bases, leaving 7 bases not matched to a gene. CDR3 sequence (DNA): TGTGCCAGCAGCTCGCACCCGGGACTAGCGTACGAGCAGTACTTC. Its protein product is CASSSHPGLAYEQYF.

This clone has just a few counts. The chain's CDR3 is CASKAEGLYGYTF. The CDR3 DNA sequence: TGTGCCAGCAAAGCGGAGGGGCTCTATGGCTACACCTTC. V is TRBV28 and J is TRBJ1-2; tentative D call: TRBD1 (5 bases). The germline CDR1 and CDR2 sequences are MDHEN and SYDVKM. Between the trimmed V and J ends, which lost 7 bases and 4 bases, there was a span of 13 bases. There are 13 residues in the CDR3.

This clone showed up just a few times. The gene calls are TRBV6-5 and TRBJ1-5; 9 bases map to TRBD1. Germline V gene sequence: CDR1 MNHEY, CDR2 SVGAGI. The CDR3 is 13 residues long. The junction had 0 bases not matched to a gene; V was cut back by 4 bases and J by 5 bases. The CDR3 protein is CASSWDRDQPQHF. CDR3 nucleotides: TGTGCCAGCAGTTGGGACAGGGATCAGCCCCAGCATTTT.

This clone was observed a handful of times. The DNA for the CDR3 is TGCGCCAGCAGCTTGGCCACTAGCTGGTTGGCAGATACGCAGTATTTT. Its translation: CASSLATSWLADTQYF. The genes are TRBV5-1 and TRBJ2-3; maybe TRBD2 (6 bases). Between the trimmed V and J ends, which lost 0 bases and 4 bases, there was a span of 15 bases. The CDR3 covers 16 residues. The germline gives CDR1 SGHRS, CDR2 YFSETQ.

The chain recombines TRBV30 with TRBJ2-7; D not certain. With 3 bases removed from V and 2 bases from J, the gap between germline ends came to 11 bases. From germline, CDR1 is GTSNPN and CDR2 SVGIG (reference sequence). This CDR3 has 13 amino acids. The CDR3 coding sequence is TGTGCCTGGAGCCCGGGTCACACCTACGAGCAGTACTTC. This gives the protein CAWSPGHTYEQYF. Looking up the rest from reference TRBV30 and TRBJ2-7 gives the full variable domain: SQTIHQWPATLVQPVGSPLSLECTVEGTSNPNLYWYRQAAGRGLQLLFYSVGIGQISSEVPQNLSASRPQDRQFILSSKKLLLSDSGFYLCAWSPGHTYEQYFGPGTRLTVT.

This sequence joins TRBV16 and TRBJ2-7; D is unresolved. Germline CDR1 KGHSY, CDR2 FQNENV. V gave up 2 bases and J gave up 1 base, with 6 bases separating them. This CDR3 has 13 amino acids. This chain's CDR3 is CASSQTWSYEQYF. The CDR3 DNA follows: TGTGCCAGCAGCCAAACATGGTCCTACGAGCAGTACTTC.